This paragraph covers one T cell receptor (beta chain) sequence. Its antigen is undetermined. This sample stems from a study of vaccination and CD4 T cells after COVID-19. As for the study in general: Post-vaccination samples were procured at a median of approximately 70 days following dose two (range 14 to 241). The authors exposed cells to overlapping spike peptides derived from SARS-CoV-2, HCoV-NL63, HCoV-OC43 and HCoV-229E.

An Oncomine TCR Beta short-read assay was used to sequence the DNA from cultured CD4+ T cells. Using the QIAamp micro DNA kit, genomic DNA was extracted from the CD4+ T cells that had been cultured. Via MiXCR, TCRdb re-called the PCR reads, giving one row per CDR3 protein. The sample has approximately 13,000 distinct CDR3 sequences, 40% to 65% seen once. Indicated treatment: roughly 10-day PBMC culture with coronavirus spike peptide pools or control peptides (ViraFEST assay). The length of the CDR3 is 17 residues. V was pared by 1 base and J by 0 bases, with 10 bases between. Germline loops: CDR1 MGHDK, CDR2 SYGVNS.

This receptor was obtained from a human donor who had recovered from COVID-19. The chain recombines TRBV25-1 with TRBJ1-6; TRBD1 might be the D (5 bases). Sequencing was performed on CD4+ T cells from blood, cultured in vitro. The CDR3 DNA reads TGTGCCAGCAGTGAATCGGGGCTGAGCTCCTATAATTCACCCCTCCACTTT. This encodes CASSESGLSSYNSPLHF.